Shown below are 29 T cell receptor beta chains from a single sample sequenced in a study of blood T cell repertoires in COVID-19 (dated by TCRdb to 2020 to 2021). Libraries were built with the immunoSEQ multiplex PCR assay. Held by TCRdb, this immuneACCESS table contains in-frame sequences only and omits some clones. Under half of the omission traces to an unresolved V gene where checked; the cause of the rest is unknown. This sample comprises around 260,000 clones, more than 75% of them detected only once. The ten largest clones represent about 2.1% of the sample. Sequencing used peripheral blood. These receptors came from a woman aged 45-60 years with acute or convalescent COVID-19.

This chain joins TRBV12-3 or TRBV12-4 and TRBJ2-1, with D tentatively TRBD2 (6 bases). CDR3 size: 12 residues. V dropped 3 bases and J dropped 9 bases, with 9 bases sitting between them. CDR3 sequence (DNA): TGTGCCAGCAGTTTCAGGCGGGGTGAGCAGTTCTTC. It is translated as CASSFRRGEQFF.

This chain uses TRBV24-1 with TRBJ2-3; D is perhaps TRBD2 (5 bases). Trimming pared 3 bases from V and 4 bases from J, leaving 10 bases between. The V gene's germline CDR1 is KGHDR and CDR2 SFDVKD. This CDR3 spans 14 amino acids. The DNA of the CDR3 is TGTGCCACCAGTGATATCTGGACTGCAGATACGCAGTATTTT. This encodes CATSDIWTADTQYF.

The V and J genes are TRBV7-8 and TRBJ2-7, with D perhaps TRBD1 (5 bases). The CDR3 has 13 residues. Germline V lookup: CDR1 SGHVS, CDR2 FQNEAQ. V lost 1 base, J lost 7 bases, and 11 bases lay in between. The CDR3 protein is CASSLDPQGEQYF. The CDR3 nucleotides are TGTGCCAGCAGCTTAGACCCCCAGGGTGAGCAGTACTTC.

The chain recombines TRBV6-1 with TRBJ2-7; TRBD2 matches at 10 bases. The V segment lost 2 bases and the J segment 2 bases; nucleotides outside the gene matches: 6. The CDR3 consists of 16 residues. The germline gives CDR1 MNHNS, CDR2 SASEGT. CDR3: CASSEFPSGSAYEQYF. The CDR3 DNA is TGTGCCAGCAGTGAATTCCCTAGCGGGAGCGCCTACGAGCAGTACTTC.

This clone was seen a single time. The gene calls are TRBV6-5 and TRBJ1-1; TRBD1 might be the D (6 bases). Germline assignment: CDR1 MNHEY and CDR2 SVGAGI. Trimming took off 3 bases at V and 7 bases at J, with 21 bases between the two ends. The CDR3 covers 16 residues. Here the CDR3 reads CASSYVTGSGVVEAFF. CDR3 in DNA: TGTGCCAGCAGTTATGTAACGGGTTCAGGGGTCGTTGAAGCTTTCTTT.

The chain recombines TRBV7-2 with TRBJ2-1, with 10 bases that match TRBD2. Germline CDR1 SGHTA, CDR2 FQGNSA. This CDR3 contains 15 residues. V dropped 2 bases and J dropped 6; count of bases not matched to a gene: 4. The DNA for the CDR3 is TGTGCCAGCAGCTTAATGGGACTAGCGATCAATGAGCAGTTCTTC. It codes for CASSLMGLAINEQFF.

This chain uses TRBV28 with TRBJ1-2; D is unclear. Trimming took off 4 bases at V and 8 bases at J, with 8 bases between the two ends. The CDR3 contains 11 residues. Germline V gene data show CDR1 as MDHEN and CDR2 as SYDVKM. CDR3 region: CASSSREGYTF. CDR3 DNA: TGTGCCAGCAGTTCCCGGGAAGGCTACACCTTC.

On this clone: A read error may account for a junction end that differs from germline. The chain combines TRBV11-3 with TRBJ2-7, with D tentatively TRBD2 (6 bases). This CDR3 contains 14 residues. Germline V gene data show CDR1 as SGHNT and CDR2 as YENEEA. CDR3 region: CASSVDGDSYEQYF. CDR3 DNA sequence: TGTGCCAGCAGCGTAGACGGGGACTCTTACGAGCAGTACTTC.

CDR3 loop: CSASIGGVEKLFF. CDR3 DNA sequence: TGCAGTGCTAGTATAGGGGGCGTTGAAAAACTGTTTTTT. The chain is built from TRBV20-1 and TRBJ1-4; 7 bases line up with TRBD1. The V gene's germline CDR1 is DFQATT and CDR2 SNEGSKA (reference sequence). The V gene end was trimmed by 3 bases and the J gene end by 7 bases; junction bases not matched to a gene: 5. The CDR3 is made up of 13 amino acids.

This sequence joins TRBV25-1 and TRBJ1-3; D perhaps matches TRBD1 (6 bases). The CDR3 has 15 amino acids. V shed 4 bases and J shed 4 bases, with 14 bases lying between them. The V gene's germline CDR1 is MGHDK and CDR2 SYGVNS. CDR3 sequence reads: CASSARQAAGNTIYF. As DNA, the CDR3 is TGTGCCAGCAGTGCGAGACAGGCTGCGGGAAACACCATATATTTT.

V is TRBV19 and J is TRBJ1-1, with TRBD1 matching 7 bases. Germline trimming cut 8 bases from V and 3 bases from J; bases unmatched to any gene: 3. This CDR3 is 12 amino acids long. The germline V gene has CDR1 LNHDA and CDR2 SQIVND (reference sequence). The chain's CDR3 is CASGQEYTEAFF. The DNA for the CDR3 is TGTGCCAGTGGACAGGAATACACTGAAGCTTTCTTT. The complete variable domain, with remaining parts taken from reference TRBV19 and TRBJ1-1, reads DGGITQSPKYLFRKEGQNVTLSCEQNLNHDAMYWYRQDPGQGLRLIYYSQIVNDFQKGDIAEGYSVSREKKESFPLTVTSAQKNPTAFYLCASGQEYTEAFFGQGTRLTVV.

The chain has TRBV7-8 and TRBJ2-7, with D uncertain. CDR1 is SGHVS, CDR2 FQNEAQ, per germline. V gave up 0 bases and J gave up 7 bases, with 7 bases separating them. There are 12 residues in the CDR3. CDR3 coding DNA: TGTGCCAGCAGCTTAGCTCGACTTGAGCAGTACTTC. Protein sequence: CASSLARLEQYF. Filled out from reference TRBV7-8 and TRBJ2-7, the complete variable domain reads GAGVSQSPRYKVAKRGQDVALRCDPISGHVSLFWYQQALGQGPEFLTYFQNEAQLDKSGLPSDRFFAERPEGSVSTLKIQRTQQEDSAVYLCASSLARLEQYFGPGTRLTVT.

The V and J genes are TRBV27 and TRBJ2-4; TRBD1 matches at 7 bases. The CDR3 is made up of 13 amino acids. Germline trimming cut 6 bases from V and 5 bases from J; bases unmatched to any gene: 4. CDR1 and CDR2 from the germline V gene are MNHEY and SMNVEV (reference sequence). The CDR3 nucleotides read TGTGCCAGCAGCCTCGGACAGGAAAACATTCAGTACTTC. Amino acid sequence: CASSLGQENIQYF.

The rearrangement links TRBV7-9 to TRBJ2-2, with D unresolved. This CDR3 has 14 residues. Per the germline V gene, CDR1 is SEHNR and CDR2 is FQNEAQ (reference sequence). Trimming cost V 5 bases and J 6 bases, with 13 bases left between them. The CDR3 DNA reads as TGTGCCAGCAGCCCCACGTTCCAGGCCGGGGAGCTGTTTTTT. This sequence encodes CASSPTFQAGELFF.

The chain uses TRBV7-2 and TRBJ2-7, with D hard to call. The CDR3 has 14 amino acids. Germline lookup yields CDR1 SGHTA and CDR2 FQGNSA. V was pared by 5 bases and J by 3 bases, with 14 bases between. CDR3 protein: CASSHQENVYEQYF. For the CDR3, the DNA is TGTGCCAGCAGCCACCAGGAAAACGTCTACGAGCAGTACTTC.

The chain couples TRBV11-1 to TRBJ2-5; 7 bases map to TRBD2. This CDR3 comprises 15 residues. V dropped 2 bases and J dropped 2; count of bases not matched to a gene: 5. CDR1 is SGHAT, CDR2 FQDESV, per germline (reference sequence). The CDR3 nucleotides are TGTGCCAGCAGCTTACAGGGAGGGGAGCAAGAGACCCAGTACTTC. This codes for CASSLQGGEQETQYF.

In DNA form, the CDR3 reads TGTGCCAGCAGCTTAGCGTATGACGAGCAGTACTTC. This codes for CASSLAYDEQYF. This chain connects TRBV7-2 to TRBJ2-7; D gene uncertain. V was trimmed by 0 bases and J by 5 bases, leaving 5 bases between them. Germline loops: CDR1 SGHTA, CDR2 FQGNSA. The CDR3 contains 12 residues.

V gene TRBV11-2 combines with J gene TRBJ2-1, with TRBD2 identical over 10 bases. V shed 8 bases and J 14 bases; nucleotides not matched to a gene: 12. This CDR3 has 13 residues. Germline CDR1 is SGHAT and CDR2 is FQNNGV. Here the CDR3 reads CASENSGRPGEFF. CDR3 bases: TGTGCCAGCGAAAATAGCGGGAGGCCGGGGGAGTTCTTC.

The genes are TRBV27 and TRBJ2-3, with D perhaps TRBD2 (6 bases). The germline V gene has CDR1 MNHEY and CDR2 SMNVEV (reference sequence). The CDR3 covers 15 residues. Trimming removed 6 bases from V and 1 base from J, with 14 bases in between. This chain's CDR3 is CASSLSSGGTDTQYF. The CDR3 bases are TGTGCCAGCAGCTTAAGTAGCGGTGGCACAGATACGCAGTATTTT.

V is TRBV7-6 and J is TRBJ2-2; D is possibly TRBD1 (5 bases). CDR3 length equals 13 residues. V was shortened by 3 bases and J by 6 bases, with 8 bases between the two germline ends. Germline V gene data show CDR1 as SGHVS and CDR2 as FNYEAQ. The CDR3 DNA is TGTGCCAGCAGCTTCCAGGGCTCCGGGGAGCTGTTTTTT. It yields the protein CASSFQGSGELFF.

A single count supports this clone. The V and J genes are TRBV6-5 and TRBJ1-4; D is unresolved. Looked up from germline, CDR1 is MNHEY and CDR2 is SVGAGI. This CDR3 is 13 amino acids long. V was cut by 7 bases and J by 7 bases, with 13 bases left in between. The CDR3 nucleotides read TGTGCCAGCATGAGGAGGGTTTTTGAAAAACTGTTTTTT. It translates to CASMRRVFEKLFF.

This rearrangement joins TRBV27 to TRBJ1-1; possibly TRBD1 for D (6 bases). The CDR3 consists of 14 residues. Per germline, CDR1 MNHEY and CDR2 SMNVEV (reference sequence). The V end was cut by 7 bases, the J end by 0 bases, with 12 bases between. In nucleotides, the CDR3 is TGTGCCAGCACCCTGGACAGCATGAACACTGAAGCTTTCTTT. Translation: CASTLDSMNTEAFF.

The rearrangement links TRBV12-3 or TRBV12-4 to TRBJ2-7; maybe TRBD1 (8 bases). The CDR3 consists of 13 residues. V was shortened by 5 bases and J by 6 bases, with 14 bases between the two germline ends. This CDR3 reads CASSRTGGGEQYF. The CDR3 nucleotides are TGTGCCAGCAGTCGCACAGGGGGGGGCGAGCAGTACTTC.

This clone has more than one count but fewer than ten. This sequence joins TRBV27 and TRBJ2-1, with D possibly being TRBD2 (6 bases). CDR3 size: 18 residues. Germline values: CDR1 MNHEY, CDR2 SMNVEV (reference sequence). Trimming took off 1 base at V and 0 bases at J, with 16 bases between the two ends. DNA for the CDR3: TGTGCCAGCAGTTTATACTTGGGGTACGGGAGCTCCTACAATGAGCAGTTCTTC. Amino acids: CASSLYLGYGSSYNEQFF.

The chain employs TRBV6-2 or TRBV6-3 and TRBJ1-2, with TRBD1 matching over 7 bases. Trimming took 5 bases from V and 4 from J; bases not matched to a gene: 10. Germline V CDR1 and CDR2: MNHEY, SVGEGT. The CDR3 extends over 15 amino acids. As DNA, the CDR3 is TGTGCCAGCAGTCAACAACCGGGACAGAGCTATGGCTACACCTTC. Its translation: CASSQQPGQSYGYTF.

V gene TRBV7-2 combines with J gene TRBJ1-1; perhaps TRBD1 as D (5 bases). Germline assignment: CDR1 SGHTA and CDR2 FQGNSA. The CDR3 runs 17 residues. The ends were cut back, 4 bases at V and 3 bases at J, with 21 bases in the middle. CDR3 protein: CASSYRARAGRDTEAFF. In DNA form, the CDR3 reads TGTGCCAGCAGCTACCGGGCCAGGGCGGGAAGGGACACTGAAGCTTTCTTT.

The rearrangement links TRBV6-2 or TRBV6-3 to TRBJ1-2; D gene ambiguous. This CDR3 spans 14 amino acids. Germline V gene data show CDR1 as MNHEY and CDR2 as SVGEGT. V was cut by 2 bases and J by 3 bases, with 10 bases left in between. CDR3 DNA sequence: TGTGCCAGCAGTTACCCTCTCCGTTACTATGGCTACACCTTC. Translated: CASSYPLRYYGYTF.

The CDR3 loop reads CASSQTSGSDEQYF. As DNA, the CDR3 is TGCGCCAGCAGCCAGACTAGCGGGAGCGACGAGCAGTACTTC. The chain employs TRBV5-1 and TRBJ2-7, with 12 bases fitting TRBD2. There are 14 residues in the CDR3. After removal of 4 bases from V and 5 bases from J, the junction contained 4 bases not matched to a gene. Germline CDR1 is SGHRS and CDR2 is YFSETQ.

This chain joins TRBV30 and TRBJ1-1; no definite D call. V dropped 2 bases and J dropped 4 bases, with 5 bases sitting between them. CDR1 is GTSNPN, CDR2 SVGIG, per germline (reference sequence). The CDR3 is 11 residues long. CDR3 nucleotides: TGTGCCTGGAGTCGTAGCACTGAAGCTTTCTTT. Protein product: CAWSRSTEAFF.